These 2 T cell receptor beta chains originate from one sample sequenced in a study of cytomegalovirus exposure and HLA in healthy donors. The PCR used 60 Vbeta and 13 Jbeta primers. Profiling relied on immunoSEQ multiplex PCR, and the TCRdb table lists in-frame clones only, not all of them. The table lists 150,000 to 200,000 clones, 75% to 85% of them singletons. The sequenced sample was PBMCs. Receptors were obtained from a young woman in good health and CMV-seropositive.

V is TRBV5-1 and J is TRBJ2-7; D not certain. Germline V gene lookup returns CDR1 SGHRS and CDR2 YFSETQ. The CDR3 totals 13 residues. The germline V and J ends were trimmed by 2 bases and 4 bases, with 10 bases remaining between them. CDR3 in amino acids: CASSFTQEYEQYF. DNA for the CDR3: TGCGCCAGCAGCTTTACTCAAGAGTACGAGCAGTACTTC.

The chain links TRBV7-9 to TRBJ1-5; 7 bases are a match to TRBD1. CDR1 and CDR2 (germline): SEHNR, FQNEAQ (reference sequence). V shed 5 bases, J shed 0 bases, and the junction held 4 bases outside the gene matches. The CDR3 loop spans 15 amino acids. The DNA of the CDR3 is TGTGCCAGCAGCCCGACAGGGAGTAGCAATCAGCCCCAGCATTTT. It specifies CASSPTGSSNQPQHF.